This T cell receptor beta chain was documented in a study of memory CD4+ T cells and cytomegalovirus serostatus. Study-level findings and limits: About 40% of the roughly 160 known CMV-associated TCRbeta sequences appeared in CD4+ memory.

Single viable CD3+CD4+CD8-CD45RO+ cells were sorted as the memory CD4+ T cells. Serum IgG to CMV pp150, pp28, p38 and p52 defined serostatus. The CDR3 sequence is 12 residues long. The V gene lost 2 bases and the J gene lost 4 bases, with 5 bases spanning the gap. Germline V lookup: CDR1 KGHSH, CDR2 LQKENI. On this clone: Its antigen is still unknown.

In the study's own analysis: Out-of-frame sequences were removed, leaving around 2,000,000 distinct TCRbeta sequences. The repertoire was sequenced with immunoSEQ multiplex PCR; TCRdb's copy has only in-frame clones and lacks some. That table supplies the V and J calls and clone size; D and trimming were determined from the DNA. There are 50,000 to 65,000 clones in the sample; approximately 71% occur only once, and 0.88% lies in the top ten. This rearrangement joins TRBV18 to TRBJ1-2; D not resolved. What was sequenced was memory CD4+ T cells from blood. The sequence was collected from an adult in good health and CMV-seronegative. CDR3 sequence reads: CASSPAGYGYTF. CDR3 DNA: TGTGCCAGCTCACCAGCAGGCTATGGCTACACCTTC. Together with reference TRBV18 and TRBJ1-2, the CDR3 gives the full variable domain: NAGVMQNPRHLVRRRGQEARLRCSPMKGHSHVYWYRQLPEEGLKFMVYLQKENIIDESGMPKERFSAEFPKEGPSILRIQQVVRGDSAAYFCASSPAGYGYTFGSGTRLTVV.